Below, 16 T cell receptor beta chains from the same sample are listed, as sequenced in a study of blood T cell repertoires in COVID-19. Using immunoSEQ multiplex PCR, the repertoire was profiled, and TCRdb retains in-frame clones only, with some absent. In the table there are 25,000 to 40,000 clones, about 90% of which are singletons. Sequenced sample: peripheral blood. The receptors here all came from a man between 65 and 85 years old with active or convalescent COVID-19.

The J gene is TRBJ1-1, the V gene TRBV18; D remains unclear. Per germline, CDR1 KGHSH and CDR2 LQKENI. This CDR3 region has 15 residues. V dropped 3 bases and J dropped 3 bases, with 14 bases sitting between them. In nucleotides, the CDR3 is TGTGCCAGCTCACCTAGGACCCGGCGGGACACTGAAGCTTTCTTT. This sequence encodes CASSPRTRRDTEAFF.

Turning to this clone: Within the sample, other DNA sequences also encode this same CDR3. CDR3 DNA sequence: TGTGCCAGCAGCCTGGACAGGGGGAGAGAAAAACTGTTTTTT. It translates to CASSLDRGREKLFF. The chain is built from TRBV28 and TRBJ1-4; 10 positions agree with TRBD1. Germline V gene sequence: CDR1 MDHEN, CDR2 SYDVKM. Losses at the gene ends were 6 bases for V and 8 bases for J; bases not matched to a gene: 6. The CDR3 length is 14 residues.

The V gene is TRBV4-2, the J gene TRBJ1-1, with no clear D. The CDR3 extends over 12 amino acids. The V and J ends lost 1 base and 7 bases respectively, with 7 bases between them. CDR1 is LGHNA, CDR2 YNFKEQ, per germline. CDR3 DNA: TGTGCCAGCAGCCAAGTGGGCAGTGAAGCTTTCTTT. Amino acids: CASSQVGSEAFF.

This rearrangement joins TRBV9 to TRBJ2-5, with D possibly TRBD1 on 6 matching bases. CDR1 SGDLS and CDR2 YYNGEE come from the germline V gene. Trimming removed 4 bases at V and 5 bases at J, with 12 bases between. The CDR3 has 13 amino acids. The CDR3 here is CASSTGRGETQYF. CDR3 in DNA: TGTGCCAGCAGCACAGGGAGAGGCGAGACCCAGTACTTC.

The chain uses TRBV5-6 and TRBJ1-6; D remains unclear. The CDR3 is 14 residues long. With 2 bases removed from V and 7 bases from J, the gap between germline ends came to 10 bases. In germline, CDR1 is SGHDT, CDR2 YYEEEE. The CDR3 spells CASSFSQPNSPLHF. CDR3 sequence (DNA): TGTGCCAGCAGCTTTAGCCAGCCCAATTCACCCCTCCACTTT.

Details on this clone: Other DNA sequences in the sample encode the same CDR3. In nucleotides, the CDR3 is TGTGCCTGGAGTGTACCTGGGGGCGGCTACACCTTC. It specifies CAWSVPGGGYTF. The chain recombines TRBV30 with TRBJ1-2, with a weak D call TRBD1 (6 bases). CDR1 is GTSNPN and CDR2 is SVGIG in the germline V gene (reference sequence). Trimming took 0 bases from V and 8 from J, leaving 10 bases between them. The CDR3 sequence is 12 residues long.

The chain carries TRBV18 and TRBJ1-2; D is ambiguous. Germline V gene lookup returns CDR1 KGHSH and CDR2 LQKENI. CDR3 size: 13 residues. With 4 bases removed from V and 0 bases from J, the gap between germline ends came to 6 bases. CDR3 in DNA: TGTGCCAGCTCACTCGAGCCTAACTATGGCTACACCTTC. Amino acid sequence: CASSLEPNYGYTF.

The rearrangement joins TRBV7-2 to TRBJ1-5; no definite D call. The CDR3 has 14 amino acids. Trimming removed 7 bases from V and 9 bases from J, with 19 bases in between. CDR1 SGHTA and CDR2 FQGNSA come from the germline V gene. CDR3 residues: CASNSPGLQGPQHF. CDR3 nucleotides: TGTGCCAGCAATTCACCAGGACTCCAAGGGCCCCAGCATTTT.

V is TRBV5-1 and J is TRBJ2-1; D may be TRBD2 (6 bases). Trimming shortened V by 4 bases and J by 5 bases, and 16 bases separated the two germline ends. From germline, CDR1 is SGHRS and CDR2 YFSETQ. The CDR3 consists of 15 residues. The chain's CDR3 is CASSRGSSGNNEQFF. CDR3 nucleotides: TGCGCCAGCAGCCGTGGGAGTAGCGGCAACAATGAGCAGTTCTTC.

The V and J genes are TRBV21-1 and TRBJ1-1. TRBV21-1 is flagged as a pseudogene. This CDR3 is 16 amino acids long. CDR3 nucleotide sequence: TGTGCCAGCAGCCCTCGCGGGAGTAGGCGGAACACTGAAGCTTTCTTT. It encodes CASSPRGSRRNTEAFF.

The J gene is TRBJ1-6, the V gene TRBV6-6; maybe TRBD1 (6 bases). This CDR3 contains 16 residues. V dropped 0 bases and J dropped 0 bases, with 6 bases sitting between them. CDR1 MNHNY and CDR2 SVGAGI come from the germline V gene (reference sequence). The chain's CDR3 is CASSYSTGSYNSPLHF. The CDR3 nucleotides are TGTGCCAGCAGTTACTCGACAGGCTCCTATAATTCACCCCTCCACTTT.

The V and J genes are TRBV7-3 and TRBJ1-2; no firm D call. The V gene lost 2 bases and the J gene lost 7 bases, with 11 bases spanning the gap. The germline V gene encodes CDR1 SGHTA and CDR2 FQGTGA. The CDR3 extends over 13 amino acids. This CDR3 is CASSLSLGSGYTF. Here the CDR3 DNA reads TGTGCCAGCAGCTTATCCCTGGGGAGTGGCTACACCTTC.

V usage is TRBV5-1 and J usage is TRBJ2-5; 12 bases fit TRBD1. The CDR3 covers 18 residues. Trimming removed 0 bases from V and 4 bases from J; junction bases left unmatched: 10. Germline CDR1 is SGHRS and CDR2 is YFSETQ. CDR3 sequence reads: CASSLEGQGAGSGETQYF. CDR3 DNA: TGCGCCAGCAGCTTGGAGGGACAGGGGGCCGGATCCGGAGAGACCCAGTACTTC.

V gene TRBV4-1 combines with J gene TRBJ1-5; D is perhaps TRBD1 (6 bases). The length of the CDR3 is 14 residues. Germline V lookup: CDR1 MGHRA, CDR2 YSYEKL. The V end lost 2 bases, the J end lost 7 bases, and 12 bases lay between the germline ends. CDR3 DNA: TGCGCCAGCAGCCAAAGAGGGGGTAACCAGCCCCAGCATTTT. Its translation is CASSQRGGNQPQHF.

This sequence joins TRBV24-1 and TRBJ2-1, with no clear D. The germline gives CDR1 KGHDR, CDR2 SFDVKD. The CDR3 extends over 13 amino acids. V gave up 4 bases and J gave up 8 bases, with 11 bases separating them. Written as DNA, the CDR3 is TGTGCCACCAGTGACCCCAACGGAGATGAGCAGTTCTTC. Amino acids: CATSDPNGDEQFF.

V is TRBV27 and J is TRBJ2-3; a possible D gene is TRBD1 (7 bases). V was clipped by 5 bases and J by 9 bases, with 18 bases between them. The CDR3 spans 14 residues. Germline lookup yields CDR1 MNHEY and CDR2 SMNVEV (reference sequence). The CDR3 bases are TGTGCCAGCAGTCTCCCAGGGGGGACAGCAACGCAGTATTTT. This encodes CASSLPGGTATQYF.